This note documents a single TCR beta chain sequence. An amount of RNA that ranged from about 0.45 to 1 ug was reverse transcribed with random hexamers. The authors amplified TCR beta CDR3 across 54 Vbeta and 13 Jbeta using immunoSEQ multiplex PCR. In TCRdb, the immunoSEQ multiplex PCR reads were re-called with MiXCR into one record per CDR3 protein. Of under 350,000 distinct CDR3 sequences in the sample, about 90% are singletons; the top ten hold about 0.07%. The data were taken from a study of CD8 T cells in Susac syndrome. Sequencing was done on a sample of CD4+ T cells from PBMCs. This receptor was identified in a human donor with multiple sclerosis.

CDR3 protein: CASGLGDYTEAFF. The CDR3 nucleotides read TGTGCTAGTGGTTTAGGGGATTACACTGAAGCTTTCTTT. The rearrangement uses TRBV12-5 and TRBJ1-1; D is possibly TRBD1 (5 bases). Germline CDR1 LGHNT, CDR2 FRNRAP. The CDR3 contains 13 residues. Trimming removed 3 bases from V and 3 bases from J, with 8 bases in between. Full variable domain (outside the CDR3, taken from reference TRBV12-5 and TRBJ1-1): DARVTQTPRHKVTEMGQEVTMRCQPILGHNTVFWYRQTMMQGLELLAYFRNRAPLDDSGMPKDRFSAEMPDATLATLKIQPSEPRDSAVYFCASGLGDYTEAFFGQGTRLTVV.